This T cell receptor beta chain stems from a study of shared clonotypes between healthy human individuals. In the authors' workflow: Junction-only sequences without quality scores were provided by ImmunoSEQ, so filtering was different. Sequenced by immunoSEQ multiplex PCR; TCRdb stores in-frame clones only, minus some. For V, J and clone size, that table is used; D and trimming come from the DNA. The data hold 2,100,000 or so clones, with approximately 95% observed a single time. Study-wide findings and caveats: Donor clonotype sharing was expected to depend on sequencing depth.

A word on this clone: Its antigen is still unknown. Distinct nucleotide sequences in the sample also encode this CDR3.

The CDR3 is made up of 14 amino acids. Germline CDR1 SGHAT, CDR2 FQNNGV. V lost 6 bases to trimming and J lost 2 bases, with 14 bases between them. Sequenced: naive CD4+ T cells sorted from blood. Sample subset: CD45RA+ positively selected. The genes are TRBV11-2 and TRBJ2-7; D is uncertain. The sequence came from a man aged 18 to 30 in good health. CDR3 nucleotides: TGTGCCAGCAGGCCTTCGGGCAGGACCTACGAGCAGTACTTC. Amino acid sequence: CASRPSGRTYEQYF.